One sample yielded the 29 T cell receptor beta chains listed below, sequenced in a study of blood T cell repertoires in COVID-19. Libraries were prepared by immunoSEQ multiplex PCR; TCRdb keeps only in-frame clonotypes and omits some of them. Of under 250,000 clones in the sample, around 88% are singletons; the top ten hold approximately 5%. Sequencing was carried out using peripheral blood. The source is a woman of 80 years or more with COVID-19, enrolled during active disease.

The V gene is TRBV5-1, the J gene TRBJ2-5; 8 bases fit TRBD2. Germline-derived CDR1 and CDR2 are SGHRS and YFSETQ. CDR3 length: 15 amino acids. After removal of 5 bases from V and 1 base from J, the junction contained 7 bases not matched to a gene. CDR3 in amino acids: CASREAGAIQETQYF. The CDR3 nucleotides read TGCGCCAGCAGAGAAGCGGGGGCCATCCAAGAGACCCAGTACTTC.

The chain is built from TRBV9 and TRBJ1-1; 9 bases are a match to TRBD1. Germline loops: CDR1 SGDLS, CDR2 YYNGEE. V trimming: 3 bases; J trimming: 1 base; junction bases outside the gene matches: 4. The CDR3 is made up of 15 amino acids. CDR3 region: CASSDGTGQNTEAFF. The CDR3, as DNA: TGTGCCAGCAGCGACGGGACAGGGCAGAACACTGAAGCTTTCTTT.

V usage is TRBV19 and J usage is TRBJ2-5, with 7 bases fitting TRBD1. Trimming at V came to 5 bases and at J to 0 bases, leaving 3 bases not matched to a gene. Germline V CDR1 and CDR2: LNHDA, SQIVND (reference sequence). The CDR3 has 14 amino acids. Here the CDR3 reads CASSRGQYQETQYF. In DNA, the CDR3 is TGTGCCAGTAGTCGGGGACAGTACCAAGAGACCCAGTACTTC. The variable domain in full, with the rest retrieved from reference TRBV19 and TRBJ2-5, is DGGITQSPKYLFRKEGQNVTLSCEQNLNHDAMYWYRQDPGQGLRLIYYSQIVNDFQKGDIAEGYSVSREKKESFPLTVTSAQKNPTAFYLCASSRGQYQETQYFGPGTRLLVL.

This chain's CDR3 is CASSLRGSYQETQYF. The CDR3 DNA follows: TGTGCCAGCAGCCTCCGCGGGTCGTACCAAGAGACCCAGTACTTC. The chain recombines TRBV13 with TRBJ2-5; TRBD2 might be the D (5 bases). Trimming took 5 bases from V and 0 from J, leaving 13 bases between them. The germline CDR1 and CDR2 sequences are PRHDT and FYEKMQ (reference sequence). This CDR3 is 15 amino acids long.

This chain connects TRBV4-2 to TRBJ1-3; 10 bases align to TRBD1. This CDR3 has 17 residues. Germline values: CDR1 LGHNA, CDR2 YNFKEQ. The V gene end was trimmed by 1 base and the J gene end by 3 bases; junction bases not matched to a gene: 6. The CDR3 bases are TGTGCCAGCAGCCAAGCCGGGACAGGGGAGAGTGGAAACACCATATATTTT. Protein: CASSQAGTGESGNTIYF.

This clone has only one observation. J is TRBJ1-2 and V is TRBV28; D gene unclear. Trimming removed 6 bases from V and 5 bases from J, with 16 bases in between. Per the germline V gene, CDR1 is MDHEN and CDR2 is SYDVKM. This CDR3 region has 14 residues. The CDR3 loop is CASSPGRNLYGYTF. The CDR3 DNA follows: TGTGCCAGCAGCCCTGGGAGGAACTTATATGGCTACACCTTC.

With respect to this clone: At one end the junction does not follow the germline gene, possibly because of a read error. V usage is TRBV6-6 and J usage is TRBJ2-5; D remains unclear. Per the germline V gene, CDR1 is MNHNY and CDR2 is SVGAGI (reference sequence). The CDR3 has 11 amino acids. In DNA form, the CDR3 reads TGTGCCAGCAGTTACTCAGAGTCCCAGTACTTC. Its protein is CASSYSESQYF.

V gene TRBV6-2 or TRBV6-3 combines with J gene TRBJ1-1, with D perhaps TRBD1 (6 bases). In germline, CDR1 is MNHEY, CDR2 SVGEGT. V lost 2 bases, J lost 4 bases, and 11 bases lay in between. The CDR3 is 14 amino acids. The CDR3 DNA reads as TGTGCCAGCAGTTACGCAGGGGCCTCCACTGAAGCTTTCTTT. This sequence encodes CASSYAGASTEAFF.

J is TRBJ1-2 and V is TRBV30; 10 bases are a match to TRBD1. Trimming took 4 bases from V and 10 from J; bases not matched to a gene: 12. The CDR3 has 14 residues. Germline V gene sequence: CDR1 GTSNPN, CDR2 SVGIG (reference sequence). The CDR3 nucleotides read TGTGCCTGGACCCGGGACAGGGGATCCTCCCACTACACCTTC. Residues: CAWTRDRGSSHYTF.

Written as DNA, the CDR3 is TGCAGCGTTGTAGGCTCCGTAGCCTATAGCACAGATACGCAGTATTTT. Protein product: CSVVGSVAYSTDTQYF. V gene TRBV29-1 combines with J gene TRBJ2-3; D not certain. CDR1 and CDR2 from the germline V gene are SQVTM and ANQGSEA. The V gene lost 4 bases and the J gene lost 0 bases, with 17 bases spanning the gap. This CDR3 has 16 residues.

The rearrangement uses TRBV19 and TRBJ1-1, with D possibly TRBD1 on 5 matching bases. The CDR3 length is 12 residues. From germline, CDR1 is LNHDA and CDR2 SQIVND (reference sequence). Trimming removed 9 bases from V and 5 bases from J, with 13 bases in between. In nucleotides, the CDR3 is TGTGCCAGCGGACAAACAGAAACTGAAGCTTTCTTT. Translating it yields CASGQTETEAFF.

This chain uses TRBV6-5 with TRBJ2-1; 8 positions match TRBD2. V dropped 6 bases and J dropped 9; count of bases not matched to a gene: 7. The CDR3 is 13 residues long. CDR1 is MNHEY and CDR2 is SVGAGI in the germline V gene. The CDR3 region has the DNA TGTGCCAGCAGACCGGGCGGGGGGAGTGAGCAGTTCTTC. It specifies CASRPGGGSEQFF.

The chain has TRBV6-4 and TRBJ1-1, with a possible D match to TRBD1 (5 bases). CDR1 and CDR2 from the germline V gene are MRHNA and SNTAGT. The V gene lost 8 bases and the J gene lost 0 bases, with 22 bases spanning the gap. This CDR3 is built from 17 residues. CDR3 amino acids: CASPYGGIPLMNTEAFF. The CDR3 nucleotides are TGTGCCAGCCCCTATGGGGGGATTCCTCTCATGAACACTGAAGCTTTCTTT.

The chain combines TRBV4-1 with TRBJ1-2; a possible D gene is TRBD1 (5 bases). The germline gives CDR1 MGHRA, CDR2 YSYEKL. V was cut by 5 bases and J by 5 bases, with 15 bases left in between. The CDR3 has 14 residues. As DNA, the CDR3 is TGCGCCAGCAGCTCCCCCCTGCCAGGGTATGGCTACACCTTC. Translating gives CASSSPLPGYGYTF.

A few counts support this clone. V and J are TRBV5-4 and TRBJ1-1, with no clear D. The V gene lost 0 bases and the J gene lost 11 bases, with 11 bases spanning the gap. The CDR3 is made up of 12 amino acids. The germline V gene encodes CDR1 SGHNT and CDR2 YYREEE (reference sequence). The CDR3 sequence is CASSLDRQSAFF. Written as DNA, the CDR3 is TGTGCCAGCAGCTTGGACAGACAAAGTGCTTTCTTT.

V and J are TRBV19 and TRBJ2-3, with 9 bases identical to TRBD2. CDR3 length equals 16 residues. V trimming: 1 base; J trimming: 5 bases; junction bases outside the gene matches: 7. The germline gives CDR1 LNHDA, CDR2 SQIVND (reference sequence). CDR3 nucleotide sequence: TGTGCCAGTAGTATAGCGGCGGGGGGGCTTGGAGATACGCAGTATTTT. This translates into CASSIAAGGLGDTQYF.

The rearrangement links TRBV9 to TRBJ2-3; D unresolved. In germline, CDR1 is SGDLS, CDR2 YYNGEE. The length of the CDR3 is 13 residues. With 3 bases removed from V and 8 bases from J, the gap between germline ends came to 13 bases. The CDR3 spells CASSDLEAATQYF. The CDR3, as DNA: TGTGCCAGCAGCGACCTCGAGGCAGCTACGCAGTATTTT.

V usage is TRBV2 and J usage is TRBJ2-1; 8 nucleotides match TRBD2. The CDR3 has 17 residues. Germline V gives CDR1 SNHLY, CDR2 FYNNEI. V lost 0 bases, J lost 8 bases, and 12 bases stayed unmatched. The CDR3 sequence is CASSEALYSGRGDEQFF. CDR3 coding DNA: TGTGCCAGCAGTGAAGCGCTTTATTCTGGGCGGGGGGATGAGCAGTTCTTC. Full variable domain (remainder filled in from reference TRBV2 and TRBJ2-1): EPEVTQTPSHQVTQMGQEVILRCVPISNHLYFYWYRQILGQKVEFLVSFYNNEISEKSEIFDDQFSVERPDGSNFTLKIRSTKLEDSAMYFCASSEALYSGRGDEQFFGPGTRLTVL.

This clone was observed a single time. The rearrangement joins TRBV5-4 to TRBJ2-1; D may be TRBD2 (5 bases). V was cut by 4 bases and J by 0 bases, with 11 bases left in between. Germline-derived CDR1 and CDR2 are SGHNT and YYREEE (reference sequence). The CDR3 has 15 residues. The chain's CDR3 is CASSLSGTSYNEQFF. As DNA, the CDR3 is TGTGCCAGCAGCCTAAGCGGTACCTCCTACAATGAGCAGTTCTTC.

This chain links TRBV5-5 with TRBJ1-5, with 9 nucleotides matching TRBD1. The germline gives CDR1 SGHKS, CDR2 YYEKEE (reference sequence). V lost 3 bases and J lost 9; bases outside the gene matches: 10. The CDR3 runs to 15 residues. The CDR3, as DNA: TGTGCCAGCAGCTCCTACAGGGGGCTAGGAAGGCCCCAGCATTTT. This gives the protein CASSSYRGLGRPQHF.

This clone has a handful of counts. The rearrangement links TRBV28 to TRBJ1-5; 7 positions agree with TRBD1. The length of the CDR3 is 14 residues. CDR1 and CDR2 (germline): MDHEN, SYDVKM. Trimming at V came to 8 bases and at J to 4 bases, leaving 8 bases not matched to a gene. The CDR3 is CASGEGGVNQPQHF. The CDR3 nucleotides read TGTGCCAGCGGCGAAGGGGGCGTGAATCAGCCCCAGCATTTT.

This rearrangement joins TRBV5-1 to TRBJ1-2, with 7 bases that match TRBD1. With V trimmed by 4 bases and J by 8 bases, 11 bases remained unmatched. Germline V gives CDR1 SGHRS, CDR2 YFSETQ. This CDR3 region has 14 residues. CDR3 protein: CASSARETGLGYTF. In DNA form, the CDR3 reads TGCGCCAGCAGCGCCAGAGAGACAGGGTTAGGCTACACCTTC.

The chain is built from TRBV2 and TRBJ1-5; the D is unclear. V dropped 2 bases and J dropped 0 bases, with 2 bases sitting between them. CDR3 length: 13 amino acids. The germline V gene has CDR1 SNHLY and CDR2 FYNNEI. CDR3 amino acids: CASSEYSNQPQHF. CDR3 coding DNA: TGTGCCAGCAGTGAATATAGCAATCAGCCCCAGCATTTT.

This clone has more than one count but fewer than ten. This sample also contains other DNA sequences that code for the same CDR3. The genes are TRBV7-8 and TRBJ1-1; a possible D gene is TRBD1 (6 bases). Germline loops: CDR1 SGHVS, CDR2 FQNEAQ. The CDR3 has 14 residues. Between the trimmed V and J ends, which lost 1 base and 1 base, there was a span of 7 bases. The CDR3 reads CASSLGTANTEAFF. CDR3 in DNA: TGTGCCAGCAGCTTAGGGACAGCGAACACTGAAGCTTTCTTT.

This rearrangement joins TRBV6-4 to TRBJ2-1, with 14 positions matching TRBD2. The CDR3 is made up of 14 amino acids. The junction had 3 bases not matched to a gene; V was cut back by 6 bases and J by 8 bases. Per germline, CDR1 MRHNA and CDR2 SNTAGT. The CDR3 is CASRRLAGGDEQFF. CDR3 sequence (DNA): TGTGCCAGCAGAAGACTAGCGGGGGGGGATGAGCAGTTCTTC.

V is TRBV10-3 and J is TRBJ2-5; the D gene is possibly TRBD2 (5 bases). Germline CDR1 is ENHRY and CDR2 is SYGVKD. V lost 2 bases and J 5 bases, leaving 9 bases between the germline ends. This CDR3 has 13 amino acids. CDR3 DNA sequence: TGTGCCATCAGTGAGACTAGTGTGGAGACCCAGTACTTC. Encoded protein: CAISETSVETQYF.

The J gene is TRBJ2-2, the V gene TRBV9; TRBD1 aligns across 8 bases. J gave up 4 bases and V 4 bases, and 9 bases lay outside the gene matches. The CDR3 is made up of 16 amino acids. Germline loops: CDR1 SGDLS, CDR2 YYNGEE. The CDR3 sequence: CASSLGQGSGTGELFF. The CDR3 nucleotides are TGTGCCAGCAGCTTAGGACAGGGCTCGGGCACCGGGGAGCTGTTTTTT.

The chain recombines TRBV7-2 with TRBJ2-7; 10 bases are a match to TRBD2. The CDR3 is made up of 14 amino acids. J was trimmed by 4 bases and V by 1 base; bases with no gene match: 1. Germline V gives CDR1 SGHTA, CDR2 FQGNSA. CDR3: CASSLGAGGYEQYF. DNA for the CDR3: TGTGCCAGCAGCTTAGGAGCGGGGGGGTACGAGCAGTACTTC.

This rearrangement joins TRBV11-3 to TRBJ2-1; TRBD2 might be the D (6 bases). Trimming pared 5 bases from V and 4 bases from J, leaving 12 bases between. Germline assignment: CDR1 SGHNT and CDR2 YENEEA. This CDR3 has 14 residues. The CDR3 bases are TGTGCCAGCAGCCCCCCCGGGGGATACAATGAGCAGTTCTTC. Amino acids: CASSPPGGYNEQFF.